This T cell receptor beta chain was recovered during a study of cytomegalovirus exposure and HLA in healthy donors (dated by TCRdb to the late 2010s). Background on the whole study: An earlier analysis of approximately 640 of the donors reported approximately 270 Gb of sequence data and approximately 110 million unique TCR beta sequences from around 200 million T cells. Roughly 300 gigabases of sequencing data and roughly 80 million unique TCR sequences made up an early release that covered under 750 HLA-typed donors. Among the roughly 400 genotyped donors, approximately 82% belonged to the genetic ancestry cluster associated with self-reported Caucasian donors. The study aimed to test whether signatures of past pathogen exposure could be identified by cataloging public T cell receptors. The study used immunosequencing to profile the T cell repertoires of several hundred subjects and linked those repertoires to cytomegalovirus serostatus. Along with the 666-subject first cohort, a separate validation cohort of approximately 110 different subjects was used. High-throughput TCR immunosequencing, statistical association of individual TCRs with disease status, and machine learning were combined to predict cytomegalovirus infection status. In a later analysis, previously published TCR beta repertoires from roughly 710 donors were re-analyzed and high-resolution HLA genotyping was added so that TCR occurrence patterns could be studied. Rather than using new phenotypic data, the later analysis identified candidate immune exposures from TCR beta sequences and from how often those sequences occurred across donors. To decide whether each TCR beta V gene segment behaved as functional or pseudogenic, an earlier analysis of 587 of the donors relied on high-throughput TCR beta sequencing. Alongside the repertoire data, information on donor age, sex, ethnicity and CMV serostatus was compiled. A later genetic analysis used genome-wide SNP genotypes for about 65% of the roughly 670 donors, treating that subset as a discovery cohort. All discovery cohort repertoires had been generated using a single sequencing platform. HLA typing included class I and class II loci at four-digit resolution. Typing coverage differed by locus: A, B, C, DRB1 and DQB1 were typed in about 629-630 donors, DQA1 in approximately 520, DPA1 in some 600, and DPB1 in roughly 470. Because of strong linkage in the cohort, roughly five DR-DQ haplotypes were treated as single units for association and clustering. Among roughly 400 genotyped donors of the cohort, an average of around 240,000 unique TCR beta nucleotide sequences was sequenced per donor, of which roughly 17% were non-productive.

Paper-wide results and their limitations: In a later analysis, HLA-associated TCR beta chains were found to be more clonally expanded and to have lower generation probabilities than equally common non-associated chains. Because HLA typing was missing for some donors at each locus, association tests included only the typed subset. The cohort was sequenced for TCR beta chains only, and without alpha or paired-chain data the features that could be detected were limited. A later analysis found that most CMV-associated TCR beta chains appeared HLA-restricted, with HLA associations seemingly driven largely by CMV exposure. Most TCR sequences were observed very rarely across donors, whereas some public TCRs were present in many individuals. The classifier was reported to diagnose cytomegalovirus status with high specificity and sensitivity in both the original cohort and the validation cohort. In an earlier analysis of some 500 of the donors, most TCR beta V segments appeared in productive rearrangements about 90% or about 30% of the time, broadly matching IMGT annotations. In vitro tests confirmed that a few of the cytomegalovirus-associated TCR beta chains recognize cytomegalovirus antigens. Roughly uniform sequencing depth across donors was assumed in presence/absence analyses, although this assumption may not hold. Linkage disequilibrium might explain the correlated functional status among segregating V segments, but an unknown experimental factor could not be excluded. The authors suggested that the approach could potentially be generalized to other disease states and immunological phenotypes. Immune exposure information for the cohort was limited to CMV serostatus. An association between a missense DCLRE1C variant and V-gene and J-gene trimming of TCR beta chains was found in a later genetic analysis and replicated in an independent cohort. At a false discovery rate of 0.05, a later analysis linked some 18,000 TCR beta sequences to specific HLA alleles. The sequencing pipeline was judged likely to have produced a cluster of highly shared sequence variants as a technical artifact. A later analysis reported that several top co-occurrence clusters appeared linked to parvovirus B19, influenza, CMV and Epstein-Barr virus. When HLA alleles, especially DR and DQ, strongly co-occurred, TCR associations were difficult to assign to individual alleles. The earlier analysis of about 600 of the donors excluded over 15 rarely observed V segments, including chromosome 9 orphons, because counts were too low. According to a later analysis, TCR association rates differed among HLA loci, with DRB1 alleles showing the most associated TCRs and HLA-C alleles showing the fewest. Because the 87-base-pair reads could not distinguish some IMGT-functional V segments, including TRBV6-2 and TRBV6-3, those segments were excluded. Compared with the 666-donor mean, donors in an Asian-associated ancestry cluster had fewer N-insertions in productive TCRs, according to a later genetic analysis. A further reported finding was that TCR beta sequences accurately predicted the HLA-A and HLA-B alleles for most subjects in the first cohort. In the study, approximately 150 TCR beta chains were listed as associated with cytomegalovirus.

The library was generated by the immunoSEQ multiplex PCR assay. The multiplex PCR relied on a mix of 60 forward primers for TCR Vbeta segments and 13 reverse primers for TCR Jbeta segments. The CDR3 region of rearranged TCR beta genes was amplified from genomic DNA by a multiplex PCR assay. Amplified TCR beta libraries were sequenced as 87-base-pair reads on the Illumina HiSeq System. For the original study's pipeline: A later analysis tallied 75 million to 95 million unique TCR beta chains across the 666 repertoires, and some 12 million of those chains were shared by two or more donors. To remove PCR and sequencing errors, raw reads were error-corrected and collapsed into unique sequences using a nearest-neighbor algorithm that merged closely related sequences. V, D and J gene segments were assigned by aligning CDR3 sequences to IMGT reference sequences. For a sequence to be retained, a match of at least six nucleotides was required to both a V gene segment and a J gene segment. Rearrangements were called productive when the CDR3 lacked stop codons and stayed in frame with V and J; all others were non-productive. CDR3 was defined by IMGT convention, running from the second conserved V-encoded cysteine to the conserved J-encoded phenylalanine. The earlier analysis of 587 of the donors excluded any sequence lacking an unambiguous match to a single V gene segment. In an earlier analysis of approximately 610 of the donors, V segments were called functional above 56.7% productive rearrangements and were called segregating when the between-donor standard deviation exceeded 5%. A statistical classification framework was built to diagnose cytomegalovirus status from the catalog of TCR beta chain sequences. A later analysis assigned V and J genes by comparing TCR nucleotide sequences with IMGT/GENE-DB human TR gene sequences. A later analysis assigned CDR3 sequences and most-parsimonious VDJ recombination scenarios with the TCRdist pipeline. A later analysis defined each TCR beta chain by its CDR3 amino acid sequence plus V-gene family, and excluded reads lacking a unique V-gene family. As a way to deal with suspected cross-contamination and a sequencing artifact, a later analysis dropped under 600 nucleotide sequences that were highly shared and had low generation probability. In a later analysis, a clonal expansion index was calculated for each public chain from normalized within-repertoire ranks of inferred template counts. In a later analysis, generation probabilities were computed with a VDJ recombination model fitted to out-of-frame rearrangements, and the resulting probabilities were checked against IGoR. Hypergeometric tests were used in a later analysis to score TCR-TCR, TCR-HLA and TCR-CMV co-occurrence, with a repertoire-size bias correction applied to the TCR pairs. A later analysis estimated false discovery rates by permuting HLA or CMV assignments 20 times. A later analysis grouped co-occurring TCRs with DBSCAN, adding TCRdist sequence similarity when clustering within HLA-allele-positive subsets. Repertoires with fewer than 30,000 or more than 120,000 public chains, plus five repertoires with anomalous nucleotide sharing, were excluded from co-occurrence clustering. Entries here come from immuneACCESS through TCRdb and include only in-frame sequences with V and J called. Some clones fail to appear in such tables; in the studies checked, an unresolved V gene covers under half of the shortfall, and the cause of the remainder is unknown. V, J and clone size are those of that table, while D and trimming were read from the DNA. The sample table contains tens of thousands of clones; only one count was recorded for just over 75% of them. The biggest ten clones account for around 0.63% of the sample.

Germline trimming: 3 bases from V, 2 bases from J; junction bases outside gene matches: 6. From the cysteine up to the phenylalanine, the CDR3 has a length of 15 residues. The read is trimmed to its CDR3 DNA, 45 bases read in frame from base 1. CDR1 and CDR2 were assigned from the germline V gene as SGHRS and YFSETQ. Points on this clone: It has no known antigen specificity. Base qualities are not at hand, and no much larger clone is one base apart.

The cohort comprised 670 or so healthy bone marrow donors. At the time of sampling, every cohort member was nominally healthy, though immune exposures that went unrecorded were likely present. The donor tested CMV seronegative, placing the donor among the 350 to 400 seronegative members of the cohort. Each donor provided a peripheral blood sample, and peripheral blood mononuclear cells were used for TCR beta sequencing. The Qiagen DNeasy Blood Extraction Kit was used to extract genomic DNA from the blood cell samples. This TCR derives from a man aged 30-40 years in good health and CMV-seronegative. Sequencing was performed on PBMCs. This receptor chain uses TRBV5-1 and TRBJ2-3; TRBD1 lines up with 7 middle nucleotides. The CDR3 loop reads CASSYSGQFTDTQYF. The bases are TGCGCCAGCAGCTATTCGGGACAGTTCACAGATACGCAGTATTTT.